This T cell receptor beta chain originates from a study of Ad26.COV2.S vaccination and SARS-CoV-2 variants. Looking at the study overall: Ad26.COV2.S was injected intramuscularly once or twice, 56 days apart. Overall study findings and caveats: Researchers cautioned that TCR breadth and depth analyses may have underestimated total T cell responses. Reportedly, after vaccination the spike-specific CD8+ and CD4+ T cell responses displayed substantial breadth.

Treatment indicated: 15 to 20 received Ad26.COV2.S at low or high dose, single or two shots; five or six received placebo; per-sample allocation not given. Specimens were obtained on day 63 following the first vaccine or placebo injection. An adult aged 18-55 years in Boston served as the donor. V gave up 4 bases and J gave up 4 bases; unmatched junction bases: 9. Germline V CDR1 and CDR2: LNHNV, YYDKDF (reference sequence). The CDR3 covers 16 residues. Here immunoSEQ multiplex PCR was the method, and the copy in TCRdb shows in-frame clones only, minus some. This sample has about 680,000 clones; roughly nine tenths occur once, and the top ten carry around 1.5%. Points on this clone: The antigen is not known.

V and J are TRBV15 and TRBJ2-7, with 11 bases lining up with TRBD2. Sample: peripheral blood, taken in a trial of Ad26.COV2.S vaccine versus placebo. The source is a person aged 18 to 59 who received the Ad26.COV2.S COVID-19 vaccine or a placebo. CDR3 residues: CATSTSLAGGPYEQYF. CDR3 coding DNA: TGTGCCACCAGCACTTCTCTAGCGGGAGGACCTTACGAGCAGTACTTC.